This TCR beta chain was captured by sequencing in a study of T cells in Graves' hyperthyroidism and ophthalmopathy. Germline values: CDR1 SGHTA, CDR2 FQGTGA. With 1 base removed from V and 3 bases from J, the gap between germline ends came to 13 bases. CDR3 length: 15 residues. This clonotype appeared many times. The investigators amplified TCR beta CDR3 regions from RNA transcripts. The HTBI primer set was used in a first-round RT-PCR of the TCR CDR3. TCRdb passed the multiplex PCR reads through MiXCR, listing each CDR3 protein once. This table holds 550,000 to 700,000 distinct CDR3 sequences, roughly 14% found once.

The clonotype comes from a woman aged 40 to 50 with Graves' ophthalmopathy. V gene TRBV7-3 combines with J gene TRBJ2-7; a possible D gene is TRBD1 (6 bases). The sequenced sample consisted of blood. CDR3 coding DNA: TGTGCCAGCAGCTTAAGTTGGGGGCCGAGCTACGAGCAGTACTTC. Protein product: CASSLSWGPSYEQYF.